This record covers a single T cell receptor beta chain. The antigen remains undetermined. At one of its ends the junction is not consistent with the germline gene, which may arise from a read error. Measured with immunoSEQ multiplex PCR; TCRdb has only the in-frame clones, and not every one. This table holds about 93,000 clones, roughly 73% found once. Time point specified: cycle 4 day 1 (C4D1), after more than 5 weeks of nivolumab. Relapse was seen in all patients after autologous stem cell transplantation, and brentuximab vedotin exposure was variable. The data stem from a study of PD-1 blockade in classical Hodgkin lymphoma. For the study at large: Once every 2 weeks, patients received intravenous nivolumab at 3 mg/kg. General study findings and limits: When set against healthy donors, newly diagnosed patients were reported to show lower baseline TCR diversity. Researchers reported that CD4+ TCR diversity, though not CD8+, rose significantly by C4D1. Complete responders matched newly diagnosed patients in baseline diversity.

The source was peripheral blood mononuclear cells (PBMCs), collected before the fourth cycle of nivolumab. The source is a human donor with classical Hodgkin lymphoma.

Here the CDR3 reads CASSCDGPISNQPQHF. CDR3 bases: TGTGCTAGCAGTTGCGACGGTCCCATCAGCAATCAGCCCCAGCATTTT. The chain links TRBV7-7 to TRBJ1-5; D is undetermined. The CDR3 is 16 amino acids. The germline V gene has CDR1 SSHAT and CDR2 FNYEAQ (reference sequence).